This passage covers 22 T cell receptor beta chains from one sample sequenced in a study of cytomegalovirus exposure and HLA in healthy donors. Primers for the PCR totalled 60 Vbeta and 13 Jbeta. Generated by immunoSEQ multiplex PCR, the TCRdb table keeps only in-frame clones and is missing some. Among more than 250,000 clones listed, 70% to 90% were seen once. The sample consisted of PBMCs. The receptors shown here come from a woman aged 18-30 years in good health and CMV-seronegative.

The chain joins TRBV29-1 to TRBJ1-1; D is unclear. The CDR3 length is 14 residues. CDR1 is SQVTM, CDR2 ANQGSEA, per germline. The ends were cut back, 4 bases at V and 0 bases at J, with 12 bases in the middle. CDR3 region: CSVAIPDMNTEAFF. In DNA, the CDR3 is TGCAGCGTTGCCATCCCCGACATGAACACTGAAGCTTTCTTT.

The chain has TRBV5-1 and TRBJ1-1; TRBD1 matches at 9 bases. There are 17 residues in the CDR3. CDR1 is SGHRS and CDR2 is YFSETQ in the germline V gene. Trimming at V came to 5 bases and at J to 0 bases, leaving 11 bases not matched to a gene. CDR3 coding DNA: TGCGCCAGCAGATTTACAGGGGGCGGATTCGTGAACACTGAAGCTTTCTTT. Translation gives CASRFTGGGFVNTEAFF.

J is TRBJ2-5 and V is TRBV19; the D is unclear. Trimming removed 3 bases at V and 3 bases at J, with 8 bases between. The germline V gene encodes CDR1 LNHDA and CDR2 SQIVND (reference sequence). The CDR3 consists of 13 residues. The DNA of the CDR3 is TGTGCCAGTAGTATTGGGCCAGAAGAGACCCAGTACTTC. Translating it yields CASSIGPEETQYF.

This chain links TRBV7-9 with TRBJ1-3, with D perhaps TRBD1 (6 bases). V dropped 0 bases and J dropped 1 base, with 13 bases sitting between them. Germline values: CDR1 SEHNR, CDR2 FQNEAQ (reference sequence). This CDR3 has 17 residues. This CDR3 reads CASSLAGAGASGNTIYF. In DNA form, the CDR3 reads TGTGCCAGCAGCTTAGCCGGCGCAGGGGCTTCTGGAAACACCATATATTTT.

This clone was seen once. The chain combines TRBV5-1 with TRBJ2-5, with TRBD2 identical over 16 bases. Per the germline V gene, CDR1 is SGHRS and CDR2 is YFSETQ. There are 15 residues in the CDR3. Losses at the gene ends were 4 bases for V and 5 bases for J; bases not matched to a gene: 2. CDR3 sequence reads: CASSGTSGGVETQYF. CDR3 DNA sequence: TGCGCCAGCAGCGGGACTAGCGGGGGGGTCGAGACCCAGTACTTC. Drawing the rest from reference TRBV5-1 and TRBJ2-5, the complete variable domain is KAGVTQTPRYLIKTRGQQVTLSCSPISGHRSVSWYQQTPGQGLQFLFEYFSETQRNKGNFPGRFSGRQFSNSRSEMNVSTLELGDSALYLCASSGTSGGVETQYFGPGTRLLVL.

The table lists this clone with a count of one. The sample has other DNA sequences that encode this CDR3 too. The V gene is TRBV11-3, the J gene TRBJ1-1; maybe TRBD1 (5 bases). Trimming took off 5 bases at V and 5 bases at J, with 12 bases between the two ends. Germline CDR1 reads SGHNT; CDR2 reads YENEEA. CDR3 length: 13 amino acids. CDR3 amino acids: CASSPRRGTEAFF. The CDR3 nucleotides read TGTGCCAGCAGCCCCCGTCGGGGGACTGAAGCTTTCTTT.

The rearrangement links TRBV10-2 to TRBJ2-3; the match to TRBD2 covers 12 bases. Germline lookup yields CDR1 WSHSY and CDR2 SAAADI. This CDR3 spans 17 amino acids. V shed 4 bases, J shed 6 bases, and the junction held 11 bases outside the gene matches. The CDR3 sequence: CASSGLAGGPLFDTQYF. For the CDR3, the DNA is TGCGCCAGCAGTGGGCTAGCGGGGGGGCCACTCTTCGATACGCAGTATTTT.

The CDR3 region is CAWSPPRRLYEQYF. The CDR3 nucleotides are TGTGCCTGGAGTCCACCCCGGCGGCTGTACGAGCAGTACTTC. V usage is TRBV30 and J usage is TRBJ2-7; the D is unclear. From germline, CDR1 is GTSNPN and CDR2 SVGIG (reference sequence). CDR3 length: 14 amino acids. Between the trimmed V and J ends, which lost 2 bases and 4 bases, there was a span of 15 bases.

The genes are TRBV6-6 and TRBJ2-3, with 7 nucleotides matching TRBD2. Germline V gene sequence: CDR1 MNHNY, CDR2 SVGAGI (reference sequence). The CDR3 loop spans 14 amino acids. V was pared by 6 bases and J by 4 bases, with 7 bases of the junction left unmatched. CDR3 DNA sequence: TGTGCCAGCAGGGCGGCGGGGGAGGCAGATACGCAGTATTTT. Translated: CASRAAGEADTQYF.

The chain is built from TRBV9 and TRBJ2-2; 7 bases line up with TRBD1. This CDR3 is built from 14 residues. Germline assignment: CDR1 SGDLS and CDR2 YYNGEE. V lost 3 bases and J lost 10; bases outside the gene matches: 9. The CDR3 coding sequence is TGTGCCAGCAGCGCCTGGGACAGTCCGGTGGAGCTGTTTTTT. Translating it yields CASSAWDSPVELFF. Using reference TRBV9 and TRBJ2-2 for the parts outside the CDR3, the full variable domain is DSGVTQTPKHLITATGQRVTLRCSPRSGDLSVYWYQQSLDQGLQFLIQYYNGEERAKGNILERFSAQQFPDLHSELNLSSLELGDSALYFCASSAWDSPVELFFGEGSRLTVL.

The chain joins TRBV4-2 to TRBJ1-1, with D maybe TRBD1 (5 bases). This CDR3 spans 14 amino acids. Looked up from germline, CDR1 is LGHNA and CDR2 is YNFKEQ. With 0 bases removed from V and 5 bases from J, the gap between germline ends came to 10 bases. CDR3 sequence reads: CASSQEGAETEAFF. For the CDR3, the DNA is TGTGCCAGCAGCCAAGAAGGGGCCGAGACTGAAGCTTTCTTT.

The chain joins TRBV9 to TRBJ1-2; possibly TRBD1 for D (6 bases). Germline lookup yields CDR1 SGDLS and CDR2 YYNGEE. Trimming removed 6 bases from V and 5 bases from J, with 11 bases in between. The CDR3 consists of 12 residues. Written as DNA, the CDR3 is TGTGCCAGCAATGGGGGCGGGTATGGCTACACCTTC. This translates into CASNGGGYGYTF.

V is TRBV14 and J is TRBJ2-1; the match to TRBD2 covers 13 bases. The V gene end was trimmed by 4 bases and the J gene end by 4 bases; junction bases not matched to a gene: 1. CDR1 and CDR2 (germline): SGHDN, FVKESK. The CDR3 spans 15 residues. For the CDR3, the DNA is TGTGCCAGCAGCCCGGGACTAGCGGGGTACAATGAGCAGTTCTTC. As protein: CASSPGLAGYNEQFF.

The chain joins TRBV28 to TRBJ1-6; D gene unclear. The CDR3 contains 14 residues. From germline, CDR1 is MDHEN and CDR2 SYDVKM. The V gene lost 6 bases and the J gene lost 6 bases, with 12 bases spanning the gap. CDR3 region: CASSPPSGNSPLHF. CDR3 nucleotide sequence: TGTGCCAGCAGCCCCCCTTCGGGTAATTCACCCCTCCACTTT.

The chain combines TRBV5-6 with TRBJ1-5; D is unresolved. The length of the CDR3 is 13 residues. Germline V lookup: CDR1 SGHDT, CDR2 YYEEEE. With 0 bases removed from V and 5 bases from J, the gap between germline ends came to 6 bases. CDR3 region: CASSLDRDQPQHF. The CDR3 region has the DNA TGTGCCAGCAGCTTGGATCGCGATCAGCCCCAGCATTTT.

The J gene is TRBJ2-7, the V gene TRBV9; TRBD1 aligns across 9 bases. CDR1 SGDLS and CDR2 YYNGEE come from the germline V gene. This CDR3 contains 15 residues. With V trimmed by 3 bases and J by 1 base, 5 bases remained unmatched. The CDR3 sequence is CASSASGTGSYEQYF. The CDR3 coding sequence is TGTGCCAGCAGCGCTTCCGGGACAGGGTCCTACGAGCAGTACTTC.

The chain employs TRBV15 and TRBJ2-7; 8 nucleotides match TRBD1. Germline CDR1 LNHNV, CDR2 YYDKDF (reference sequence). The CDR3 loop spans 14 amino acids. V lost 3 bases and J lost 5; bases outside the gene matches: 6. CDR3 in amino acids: CATSRDREVHEQYF. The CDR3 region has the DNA TGTGCCACCAGCAGGGACAGGGAAGTCCACGAGCAGTACTTC.

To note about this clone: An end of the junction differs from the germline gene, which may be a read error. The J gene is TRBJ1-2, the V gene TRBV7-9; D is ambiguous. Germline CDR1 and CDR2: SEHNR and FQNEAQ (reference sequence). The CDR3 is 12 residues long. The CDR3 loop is CSSSLSEYGYTF. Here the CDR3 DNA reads TGTTCCAGCAGCTTATCGGAGTATGGCTACACCTTC.

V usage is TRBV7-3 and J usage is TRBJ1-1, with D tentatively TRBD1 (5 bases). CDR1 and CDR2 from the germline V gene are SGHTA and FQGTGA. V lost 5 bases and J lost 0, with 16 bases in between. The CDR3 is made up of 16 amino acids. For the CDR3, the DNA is TGTGCCAGCAGCCGCCATTCGGGGGATATGAACACTGAAGCTTTCTTT. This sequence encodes CASSRHSGDMNTEAFF.

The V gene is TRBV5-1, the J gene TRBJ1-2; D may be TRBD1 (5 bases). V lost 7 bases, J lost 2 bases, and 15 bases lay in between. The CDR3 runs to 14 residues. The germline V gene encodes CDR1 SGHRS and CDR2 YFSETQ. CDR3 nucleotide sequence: TGCGCCAGCGGGCCAGGGTCGTCCAACTATGGCTACACCTTC. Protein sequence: CASGPGSSNYGYTF.

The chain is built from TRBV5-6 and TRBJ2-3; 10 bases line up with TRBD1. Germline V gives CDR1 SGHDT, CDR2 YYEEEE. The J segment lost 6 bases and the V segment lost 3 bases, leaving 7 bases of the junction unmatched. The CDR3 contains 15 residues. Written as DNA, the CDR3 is TGTGCCAGCAGCTCCCGGGACAGGGGTCCGGATACGCAGTATTTT. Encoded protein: CASSSRDRGPDTQYF.

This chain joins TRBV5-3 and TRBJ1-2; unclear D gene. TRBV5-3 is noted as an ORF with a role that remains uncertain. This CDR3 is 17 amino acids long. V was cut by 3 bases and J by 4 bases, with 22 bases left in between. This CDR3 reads CARSSLDAGRSAYGYTF. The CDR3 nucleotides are TGTGCCAGAAGCTCGTTGGACGCGGGGAGATCAGCCTATGGCTACACCTTC.